These 15 T cell receptor beta chains share one sample of origin, sequenced in a study of T cell responses to AZD1222 COVID-19 vaccine. TCRdb's table, derived via immunoSEQ multiplex PCR, lists solely in-frame clones and lacks some. Among 140,000 to 150,000 clones listed, under 95% were seen once. The sample here was peripheral blood, taken 28 days after the second dose of the MenACWY control vaccine. Receptors originate from an adult who received the MenACWY meningococcal vaccine as a control.

V gene TRBV11-3 combines with J gene TRBJ2-1, with 12 positions matching TRBD2. V lost 5 bases to trimming and J lost 9 bases; unmatched junction nucleotides: 8. Germline V CDR1 and CDR2: SGHNT, YENEEA. CDR3 length equals 15 residues. The DNA of the CDR3 is TGTGCCAGCAGCGCCTCTAGCGGGAGGGGGGGTGAGCAGTTCTTC. Amino acids: CASSASSGRGGEQFF.

CDR3 loop: CASSNPGTGSSTGELFF. The CDR3 DNA follows: TGTGCCAGCAGTAACCCCGGGACAGGGTCGAGCACCGGGGAGCTGTTTTTT. The chain combines TRBV6-2 or TRBV6-3 with TRBJ2-2; TRBD1 aligns across 9 bases. The germline V gene has CDR1 MNHEY and CDR2 SVGEGT. With 5 bases clipped from V and 4 bases from J, the junction kept 11 bases outside the gene matches. CDR3 length: 17 residues.

The chain carries TRBV5-6 and TRBJ2-2, with 7 bases fitting TRBD1. This CDR3 contains 17 residues. The V gene end was trimmed by 0 bases and the J gene end by 0 bases; junction bases not matched to a gene: 5. Germline V gene sequence: CDR1 SGHDT, CDR2 YYEEEE. The CDR3 region is CASSLVRDSANTGELFF. DNA for the CDR3: TGTGCCAGCAGCTTGGTCCGGGACAGCGCGAACACCGGGGAGCTGTTTTTT.

The chain has TRBV27 and TRBJ1-6, with D hard to call. CDR1 is MNHEY, CDR2 SMNVEV, per germline (reference sequence). V shed 3 bases and J shed 6 bases, with 9 bases lying between them. The CDR3 runs 14 residues. CDR3: CASSFIQLNSPLHF. The DNA of the CDR3 is TGTGCCAGCAGTTTTATACAGCTTAATTCACCCCTCCACTTT.

The chain has TRBV29-1 and TRBJ1-5; 7 positions match TRBD1. This CDR3 comprises 13 residues. The germline gives CDR1 SQVTM, CDR2 ANQGSEA. After removal of 7 bases from V and 1 base from J, the junction contained 4 bases not matched to a gene. CDR3 loop: CSASQGSNQPQHF. The DNA for the CDR3 is TGCAGCGCGTCACAGGGGAGCAATCAGCCCCAGCATTTT.

V gene TRBV28 combines with J gene TRBJ2-6; a possible D gene is TRBD1 (6 bases). The CDR3 spans 17 residues. Germline V lookup: CDR1 MDHEN, CDR2 SYDVKM. The V and J ends lost 0 bases and 0 bases respectively, with 9 bases between them. CDR3: CASSLWTGVSGANVLTF. CDR3 sequence (DNA): TGTGCCAGCAGTTTATGGACAGGCGTCTCTGGGGCCAACGTCCTGACTTTC. Full variable domain (missing parts from reference TRBV28 and TRBJ2-6): DVKVTQSSRYLVKRTGEKVFLECVQDMDHENMFWYRQDPGLGLRLIYFSYDVKMKEKGDIPEGYSVSREKKERFSLILESASTNQTSMYLCASSLWTGVSGANVLTFGAGSRLTVL.

The chain carries TRBV29-1 and TRBJ2-1; D possibly corresponds to TRBD2 (6 bases). The length of the CDR3 is 13 residues. V lost 7 bases and J lost 10, with 20 bases in between. Per the germline V gene, CDR1 is SQVTM and CDR2 is ANQGSEA. As DNA, the CDR3 is TGCAGCGGTAGACTAGGCGCTCTGGAGGAGCAGTTCTTC. Translated: CSGRLGALEEQFF.

The chain joins TRBV19 to TRBJ2-1, with D unclear. The germline CDR1 and CDR2 sequences are LNHDA and SQIVND (reference sequence). This CDR3 is 14 amino acids long. With 3 bases removed from V and 0 bases from J, the gap between germline ends came to 6 bases. In DNA, the CDR3 is TGTGCCAGTAGTATGAGCCGCTCCTACAATGAGCAGTTCTTC. It is translated as CASSMSRSYNEQFF.

The J gene is TRBJ1-1, the V gene TRBV19, with D possibly matching TRBD1 (5 bases). The CDR3 is made up of 14 amino acids. In germline, CDR1 is LNHDA, CDR2 SQIVND (reference sequence). Trimming removed 3 bases from V and 7 bases from J, with 15 bases in between. CDR3 bases: TGTGCCAGTAGTATGCGACAGCAATGGGGTGAAGCTTTCTTT. It encodes CASSMRQQWGEAFF.

This chain uses TRBV24-1 with TRBJ2-2; D gene ambiguous. Germline loops: CDR1 KGHDR, CDR2 SFDVKD. V lost 6 bases and J lost 5, with 9 bases in between. CDR3 length: 13 amino acids. The CDR3 spells CATSRHVTGELFF. The DNA for the CDR3 is TGTGCCACCAGTAGGCATGTGACCGGGGAGCTGTTTTTT.

The chain combines TRBV20-1 with TRBJ2-3, with D tentatively TRBD2 (5 bases). Germline loops: CDR1 DFQATT, CDR2 SNEGSKA (reference sequence). This CDR3 region has 10 residues. V was cut by 3 bases and J by 8 bases, with 6 bases left in between. The CDR3 protein is CSARGSTQYF. The CDR3 nucleotides read TGCAGTGCTAGGGGGAGTACGCAGTATTTT.

The J gene is TRBJ2-5, the V gene TRBV28, with D hard to call. The CDR3 has 14 residues. The ends were cut back, 7 bases at V and 1 base at J, with 13 bases in the middle. Per the germline V gene, CDR1 is MDHEN and CDR2 is SYDVKM. This CDR3 is CASTSPTGQETQYF. For the CDR3, the DNA is TGTGCCAGCACCTCGCCGACCGGCCAAGAGACCCAGTACTTC.

The chain employs TRBV5-1 and TRBJ2-7; D unresolved. V gave up 1 base and J gave up 6 bases, with 8 bases separating them. CDR1 and CDR2 (germline): SGHRS, YFSETQ. CDR3 length equals 12 residues. This CDR3 is CASSLPNREQYF. CDR3 coding DNA: TGCGCCAGCAGCTTGCCTAATCGCGAGCAGTACTTC.

The V gene is TRBV7-9, the J gene TRBJ1-2; D gene ambiguous. V was clipped by 7 bases and J by 8 bases, with 11 bases between them. The germline gives CDR1 SEHNR, CDR2 FQNEAQ (reference sequence). The CDR3 is 11 residues long. For the CDR3, the DNA is TGTGCCAGCACTCAATATGGGGGCTACACCTTC. Residues: CASTQYGGYTF.

The V and J genes are TRBV5-8 and TRBJ1-1, with 11 bases matching TRBD1. Germline V gene lookup returns CDR1 SGHTS and CDR2 YDEGEE. The ends lost 4 bases at V and 0 bases at J; junction bases unmatched: 8. The CDR3 totals 17 residues. The chain's CDR3 is CASSRRGTGGMNTEAFF. The CDR3 nucleotides read TGTGCCAGCAGCCGGAGGGGGACAGGGGGGATGAACACTGAAGCTTTCTTT.